This record covers a single T cell receptor (beta chain). As originally analysed: Estimates of nucleated cell counts were drawn from the amplification of reference gene primers. Repertoires were generated with immunoSEQ multiplex PCR, while TCRdb's copy carries only in-frame clones and drops some. The DNA was the basis for D and trimming; V, J and clone size are from that table. In the table there are approximately 140,000 clones, approximately 91% of which are singletons. These data come from a study of blood T cell repertoires in COVID-19. Study in general: Italy, Spain and the United States were the sources of the convalescent and acute COVID-19 samples. Sources were T cells, B-cell-depleted T cells, or PBMCs; the material itself was cDNA or gDNA.

This CDR3 contains 14 residues. The V gene lost 6 bases and the J gene lost 9 bases, with 21 bases spanning the gap. CDR1 is SGHRS and CDR2 is YFSETQ in the germline V gene. The chain carries TRBV5-1 and TRBJ2-5, with D maybe TRBD1 (6 bases). The clonotype was recovered from a man over 45 with active or convalescent COVID-19. Sequenced: peripheral blood. The CDR3, as DNA: TGCGCCAGCACCCTGACAGGCCCTCTCCAGGCCCAGTACTTC. Translation: CASTLTGPLQAQYF.